The clone carrying this T cell receptor beta chain was seen more than once but under ten times. Its antigen remains unknown. The sample is drawn from a study of CD8 T cells in ankylosing spondylitis. Study conclusions and caveats: Reported data indicate significant enrichment of disease-linked clones within matched ankylosing spondylitis synovial fluid.

Scientists made TCR beta libraries using quantitative 5'-RACE with molecular barcodes. TCRdb passed the 5' RACE reads through MiXCR, listing each CDR3 protein once. The table lists about 250,000 distinct CDR3 sequences, approximately 24% of them singletons. Sample: blood, either unsorted or a sorted T cell fraction (not recorded which). The receptor comes from a male donor with ankylosing spondylitis or in good health (not recorded which).

Here the CDR3 DNA reads TGCAGTGCCTCTCCACCGGGACTATCGTACGAGCAGTACTTC. Translation gives CSASPPGLSYEQYF. The gene calls are TRBV20-1 and TRBJ2-7; the match to TRBD2 covers 7 bases. After removal of 6 bases from V and 4 bases from J, the junction contained 12 bases not matched to a gene. Germline V lookup: CDR1 DFQATT, CDR2 SNEGSKA (reference sequence). The CDR3 totals 14 residues.